The 5 T cell receptor beta chains presented below share a single source sample, sequenced in a study of blood T cell repertoires in COVID-19. Only in-frame clones appear in the TCRdb table, and some are missing; sequencing was by immunoSEQ multiplex PCR. This sample has about 350,000 clones, with 87% found just once. Sequencing used PBMCs or T cells enriched from blood (not recorded which). The receptors originated from a woman aged 25 to 45 who had recovered from COVID-19.

This rearrangement joins TRBV7-9 to TRBJ1-1, with 9 nucleotides matching TRBD1. This CDR3 comprises 14 residues. Germline CDR1 reads SEHNR; CDR2 reads FQNEAQ (reference sequence). V gave up 1 base and J gave up 10 bases; unmatched junction bases: 7. The DNA of the CDR3 is TGTGCCAGCAGCTTAGAAGGGGACAGGGTTGCAGCTTTCTTT. This codes for CASSLEGDRVAAFF.

CDR3 coding DNA: TGTGCCAGCAGTGCAGGGAAGACCTACGAGCAGTACTTC. It yields the protein CASSAGKTYEQYF. V and J are TRBV25-1 and TRBJ2-7, with D perhaps TRBD1 (5 bases). V lost 4 bases and J lost 2, with 9 bases in between. Looked up from germline, CDR1 is MGHDK and CDR2 is SYGVNS. This CDR3 contains 13 residues.

The chain links TRBV2 to TRBJ1-5; 11 bases match TRBD1. J gave up 0 bases and V 5 bases, and 9 bases lay outside the gene matches. The germline V gene has CDR1 SNHLY and CDR2 FYNNEI. The CDR3 totals 18 residues. In DNA form, the CDR3 reads TGTGCCAGCAGTCCCCGGACAGGGGGCGCATATAGCAATCAGCCCCAGCATTTT. Its translation is CASSPRTGGAYSNQPQHF.

The chain employs TRBV29-1 and TRBJ2-1; D is perhaps TRBD1 (6 bases). Germline CDR1 reads SQVTM; CDR2 reads ANQGSEA. With 5 bases removed from V and 6 bases from J, the gap between germline ends came to 20 bases. CDR3 length: 15 residues. The CDR3 spells CSVRTFGETGNEQFF. The CDR3, as DNA: TGCAGCGTTCGGACGTTCGGTGAGACAGGCAATGAGCAGTTCTTC.

The chain uses TRBV30 and TRBJ1-2; TRBD1 aligns across 7 bases. V lost 8 bases and J lost 4; bases outside the gene matches: 10. CDR3 length: 13 residues. Germline loops: CDR1 GTSNPN, CDR2 SVGIG (reference sequence). The CDR3 protein is CAGRDSVLYGYTF. The CDR3 coding sequence is TGTGCCGGCCGGGACAGTGTTCTCTATGGCTACACCTTC.